The T cell receptor (beta chain) under discussion was sequenced for a study of CD8 T cells in Susac syndrome. The CD8+ and CD4+ T cells were isolated magnetically using a negative isolation approach, whereas the TEMRA cells were enriched by FACS. Study conclusions and caveats: The study's TCR sequencing and HLA analysis drew on a certain number of individuals. That number was acknowledged as relatively small.

Random hexamers were used to reverse transcribe an amount of about 0.45 to 1 ug RNA. TCRdb re-called the immunoSEQ multiplex PCR reads through MiXCR, storing one row per CDR3 protein. The table lists about 130,000 distinct CDR3 sequences, about 94% of them singletons, with 0.1% to 0.15% in the top ten. The CDR3 is 16 residues long. A word on this clonotype: The antigen is unknown.

This TCR derives from a human donor with multiple sclerosis. The V and J genes are TRBV12-2 and TRBJ1-5. TRBV12-2 is marked as a pseudogene. The material sequenced was CD4+ T cells from PBMCs. CDR3 amino acids: CASRLGPTDSNQPQHF. The CDR3 nucleotides read TGTGCAAGTCGCTTAGGACCCACCGATAGCAATCAGCCCCAGCATTTT.